The 3 T cell receptor beta chains listed next were all sequenced from one sample in a study of OX40 agonist ivuxolimab in advanced cancers. TCRdb keeps only in-frame clones here, not all; method: immunoSEQ multiplex PCR. The repertoire includes about 77,000 clones, 85% to 95% of them detected once, and more than 0.3% sits in the top ten. Here the sequenced sample was CD4+ or CD8+ T cells sorted from blood, taken in a trial of the OX40 agonist ivuxolimab. The receptor source for this set is an adult with an advanced solid tumor such as melanoma, head and neck, liver or kidney cancer.

V gene TRBV19 combines with J gene TRBJ1-5; maybe TRBD1 (5 bases). This CDR3 is 15 amino acids long. CDR1 LNHDA and CDR2 SQIVND come from the germline V gene (reference sequence). V dropped 3 bases and J dropped 3 bases, with 12 bases sitting between them. The CDR3 protein is CASSMGRTNNQPQHF. The CDR3 DNA reads TGTGCCAGTAGTATGGGACGGACTAACAATCAGCCCCAGCATTTT.

This clone was seen only once. The chain combines TRBV7-2 with TRBJ2-1; tentatively, D is TRBD1 or TRBD2 (5 bases each). The CDR3 spans 15 residues. Germline CDR1 reads SGHTA; CDR2 reads FQGNSA. The V end was cut by 1 base, the J end by 6 bases, with 13 bases between. Here the CDR3 DNA reads TGTGCCAGCAGCTTAGTTAGGGGACGCGGCAATGAGCAGTTCTTC. Translating gives CASSLVRGRGNEQFF. Full variable domain (remainder filled in from reference TRBV7-2 and TRBJ2-1): GAGVSQSPSNKVTEKGKDVELRCDPISGHTALYWYRQSLGQGLEFLIYFQGNSAPDKSGLPSDRFSAERTGGSVSTLTIQRTQQEDSAVYLCASSLVRGRGNEQFFGPGTRLTVL.

This rearrangement joins TRBV7-3 to TRBJ1-6, with D possibly matching TRBD1 (5 bases). CDR3 length: 16 amino acids. In germline, CDR1 is SGHTA, CDR2 FQGTGA. V shed 5 bases and J shed 6 bases, with 17 bases lying between them. This CDR3 reads CASSPRGVLGNSPLHF. The CDR3 DNA reads as TGTGCCAGCAGCCCACGGGGGGTATTGGGTAATTCACCCCTCCACTTT.